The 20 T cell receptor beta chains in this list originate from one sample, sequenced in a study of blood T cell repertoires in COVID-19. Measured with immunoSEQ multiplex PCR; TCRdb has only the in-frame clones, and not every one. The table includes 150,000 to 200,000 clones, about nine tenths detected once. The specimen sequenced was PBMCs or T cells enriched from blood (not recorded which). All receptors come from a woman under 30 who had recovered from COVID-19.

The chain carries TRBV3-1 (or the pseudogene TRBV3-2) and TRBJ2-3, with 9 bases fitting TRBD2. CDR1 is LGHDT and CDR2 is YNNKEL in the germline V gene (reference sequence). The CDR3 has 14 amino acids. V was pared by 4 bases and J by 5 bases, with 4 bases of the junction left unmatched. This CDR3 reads CASSPSTSGDTQYF. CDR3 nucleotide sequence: TGTGCCAGCAGCCCCTCGACTAGCGGAGATACGCAGTATTTT.

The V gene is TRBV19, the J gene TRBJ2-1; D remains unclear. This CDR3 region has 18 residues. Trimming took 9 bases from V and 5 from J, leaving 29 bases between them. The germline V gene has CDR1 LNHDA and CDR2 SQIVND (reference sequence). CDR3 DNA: TGTGCCAGCCGCCGGTCTTTCCTCGCCGGAGTAGGAGACAATGAGCAGTTCTTC. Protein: CASRRSFLAGVGDNEQFF.

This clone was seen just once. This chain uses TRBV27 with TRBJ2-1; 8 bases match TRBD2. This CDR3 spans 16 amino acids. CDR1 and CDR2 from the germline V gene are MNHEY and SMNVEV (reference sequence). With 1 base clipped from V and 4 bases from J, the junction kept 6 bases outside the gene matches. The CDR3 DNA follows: TGTGCCAGCAGTTTATTGTCTCCTAGCGGGTACAATGAGCAGTTCTTC. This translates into CASSLLSPSGYNEQFF.

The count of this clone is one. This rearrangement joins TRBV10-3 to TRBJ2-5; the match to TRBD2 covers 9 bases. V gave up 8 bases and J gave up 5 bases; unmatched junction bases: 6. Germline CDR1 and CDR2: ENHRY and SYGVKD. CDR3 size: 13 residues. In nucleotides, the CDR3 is TGTGCCATCGGTAGCGGGAGTGGGGAGACCCAGTACTTC. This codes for CAIGSGSGETQYF.

CDR3 amino acids: CASSLEGSPEQFF. As DNA, the CDR3 is TGCGCCAGCAGCTTGGAAGGTAGCCCTGAGCAGTTCTTC. V usage is TRBV5-1 and J usage is TRBJ2-1; D remains unclear. The CDR3 covers 13 residues. Germline V CDR1 and CDR2: SGHRS, YFSETQ. V gave up 0 bases and J gave up 9 bases, with 10 bases separating them.

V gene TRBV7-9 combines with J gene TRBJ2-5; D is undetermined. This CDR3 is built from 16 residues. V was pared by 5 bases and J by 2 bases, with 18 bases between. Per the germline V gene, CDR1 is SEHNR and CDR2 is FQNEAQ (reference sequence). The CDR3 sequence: CASSPMTGSLQETQYF. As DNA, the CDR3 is TGTGCCAGCAGCCCAATGACTGGTTCACTACAAGAGACCCAGTACTTC.

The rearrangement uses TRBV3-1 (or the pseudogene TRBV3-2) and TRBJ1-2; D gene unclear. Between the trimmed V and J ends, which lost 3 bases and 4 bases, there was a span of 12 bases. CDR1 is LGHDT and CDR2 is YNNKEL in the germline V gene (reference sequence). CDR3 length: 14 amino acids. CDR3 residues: CASSHSGRSYGYTF. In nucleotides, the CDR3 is TGTGCCAGCAGCCATAGCGGACGGTCCTATGGCTACACCTTC.

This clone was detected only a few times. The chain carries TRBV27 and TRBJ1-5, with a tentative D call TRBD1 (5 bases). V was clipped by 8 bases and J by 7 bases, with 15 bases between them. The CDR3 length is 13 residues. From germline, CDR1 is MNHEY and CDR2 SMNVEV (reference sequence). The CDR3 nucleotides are TGTGCCAGCGGGGCGGGGCGGGACCAGCCCCAGCATTTT. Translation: CASGAGRDQPQHF.

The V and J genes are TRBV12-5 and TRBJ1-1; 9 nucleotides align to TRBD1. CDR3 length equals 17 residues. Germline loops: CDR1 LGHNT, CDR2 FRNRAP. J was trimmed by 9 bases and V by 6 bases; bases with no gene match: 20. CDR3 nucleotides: TGTGCTAGTGGCCAACTAAACTTCACAGGGGGCCCCATGAAAGCTTTCTTT. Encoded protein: CASGQLNFTGGPMKAFF.

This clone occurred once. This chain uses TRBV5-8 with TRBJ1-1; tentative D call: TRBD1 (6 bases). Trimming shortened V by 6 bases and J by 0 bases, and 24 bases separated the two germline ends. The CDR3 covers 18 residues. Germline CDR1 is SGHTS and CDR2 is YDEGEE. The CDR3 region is CASTPFVDRTRMNTEAFF. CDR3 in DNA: TGTGCCAGCACCCCTTTCGTTGACAGGACGCGGATGAACACTGAAGCTTTCTTT.

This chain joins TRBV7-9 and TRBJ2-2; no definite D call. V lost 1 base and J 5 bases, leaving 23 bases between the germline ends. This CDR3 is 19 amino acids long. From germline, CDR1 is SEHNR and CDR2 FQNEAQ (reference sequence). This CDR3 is CASSLEKNRRVQSTGELFF. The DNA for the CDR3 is TGTGCCAGCAGCTTAGAGAAGAACCGCCGGGTCCAGAGTACCGGGGAGCTGTTTTTT.

This chain's CDR3 is CASSLWGLAGSQETQYF. The CDR3 bases are TGTGCCAGCAGCTTATGGGGACTAGCGGGGTCTCAAGAGACCCAGTACTTC. The chain recombines TRBV7-3 with TRBJ2-5; 13 bases are a match to TRBD2. Germline lookup yields CDR1 SGHTA and CDR2 FQGTGA. This CDR3 contains 17 residues. V dropped 2 bases and J dropped 2; count of bases not matched to a gene: 5.

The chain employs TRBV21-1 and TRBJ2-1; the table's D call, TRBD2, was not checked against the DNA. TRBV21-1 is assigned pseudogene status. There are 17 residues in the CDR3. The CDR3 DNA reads TGTGCCAGCAGCAACGACCGGGGGGCGGGAGATCGGAATGAGCAGTTCTTC. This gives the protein CASSNDRGAGDRNEQFF.

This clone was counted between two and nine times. The CDR3 DNA reads TGTGCCAGCACCCCTTCGACAGGGGGCTTTAACAGCTCTGGAAACACCATATATTTT. Protein sequence: CASTPSTGGFNSSGNTIYF. The rearrangement uses TRBV28 and TRBJ1-3, with 10 nucleotides matching TRBD1. V lost 7 bases and J lost 0; bases outside the gene matches: 15. CDR1 and CDR2 (germline): MDHEN, SYDVKM. CDR3 length: 19 residues.

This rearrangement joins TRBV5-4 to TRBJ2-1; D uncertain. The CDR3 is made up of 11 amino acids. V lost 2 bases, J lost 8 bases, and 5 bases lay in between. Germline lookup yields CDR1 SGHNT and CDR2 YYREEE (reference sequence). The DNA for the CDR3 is TGTGCCAGCAGCTTTTATGATGAGCAGTTCTTC. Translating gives CASSFYDEQFF.

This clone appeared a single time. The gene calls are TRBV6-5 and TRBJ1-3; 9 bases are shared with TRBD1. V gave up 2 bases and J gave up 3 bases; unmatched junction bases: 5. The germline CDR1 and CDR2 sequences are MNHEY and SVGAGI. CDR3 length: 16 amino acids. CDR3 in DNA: TGTGCCAGCAGTTACGCGGTGGGACAGGGTGGAAACACCATATATTTT. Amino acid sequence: CASSYAVGQGGNTIYF.

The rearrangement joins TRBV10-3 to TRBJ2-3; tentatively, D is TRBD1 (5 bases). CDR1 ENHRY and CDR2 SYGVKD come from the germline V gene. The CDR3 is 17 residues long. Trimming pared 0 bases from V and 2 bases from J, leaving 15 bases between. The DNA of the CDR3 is TGTGCCATCAGTGAGTCTGGCCAGGGTTATCCCACAGATACGCAGTATTTT. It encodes CAISESGQGYPTDTQYF.

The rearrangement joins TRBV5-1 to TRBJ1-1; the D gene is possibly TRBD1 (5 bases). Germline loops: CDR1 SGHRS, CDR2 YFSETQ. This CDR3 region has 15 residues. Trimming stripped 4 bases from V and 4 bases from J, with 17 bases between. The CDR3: CASSLSGTVPTEAFF. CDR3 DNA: TGCGCCAGCAGCCTGAGCGGGACGGTGCCCACTGAAGCTTTCTTT.

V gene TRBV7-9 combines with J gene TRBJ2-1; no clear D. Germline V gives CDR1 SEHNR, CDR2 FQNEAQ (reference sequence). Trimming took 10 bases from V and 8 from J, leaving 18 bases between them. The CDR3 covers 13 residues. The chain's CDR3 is CAIPDSALDEQFF. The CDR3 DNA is TGTGCCATACCAGACTCAGCCTTGGATGAGCAGTTCTTC.

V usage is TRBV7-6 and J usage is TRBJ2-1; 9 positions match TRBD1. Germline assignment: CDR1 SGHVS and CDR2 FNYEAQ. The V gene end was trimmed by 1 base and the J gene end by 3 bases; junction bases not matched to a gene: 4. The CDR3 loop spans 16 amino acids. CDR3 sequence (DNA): TGTGCCAGCAGCTTAGGGACAGGGGCCAACTACAATGAGCAGTTCTTC. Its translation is CASSLGTGANYNEQFF.